This TCR beta chain was recovered during a study of blood T cells in healthy people across ages. Across the study: About one barcoded beta molecule was captured per two T cells (by template switching).

V shed 6 bases and J 0 bases; nucleotides not matched to a gene: 4. The CDR3 totals 14 residues. Germline CDR1 is DFQATT and CDR2 is SNEGSKA (reference sequence). This clonotype was seen a few times. Through a sample-barcoded 5' primer and a J-beta primer mix, a second PCR was run for about 6 to 11 cycles. MiXCR was run by TCRdb on the 5' RACE reads, yielding one entry per CDR3 protein. The sample has around 1,700,000 distinct CDR3 sequences, under 30% seen once; the top ten hold 7% to 9%. This chain uses TRBV20-1 with TRBJ2-2; 7 bases agree with TRBD2. This receptor was taken from a woman in her 30s in good health. Material for sequencing was blood. CDR3 protein: CSAASGANTGELFF. In DNA form, the CDR3 reads TGCAGTGCCGCCAGCGGGGCGAACACCGGGGAGCTGTTTTTT.